The sample holds one count of the clone carrying this T cell receptor beta chain. Its antigen is currently unknown. Amplification used 60 Vbeta primers and 13 Jbeta primers. Assay used: immunoSEQ multiplex PCR; TCRdb lists only in-frame clones, some missing. The table has 150,000 or so clones, 75% to 80% seen once. These data belong to a study of cytomegalovirus exposure and HLA in healthy donors. Overall study results and limits: Being productive about 90% or about 30% of the time was typical of most TCR beta V segments in an earlier analysis. CMV antigen specificity of a few CMV-associated chains was confirmed in vitro.

This sequence was found in a woman in her forties or fifties in good health and CMV-seropositive. Sequenced material: PBMCs.

The CDR3 coding sequence is TGTGCCAGCAGCGCCAGGGGTAATAATTCACCCCTCCACTTT. The encoded protein is CASSARGNNSPLHF. The rearrangement joins TRBV7-9 to TRBJ1-6, with a weak D call TRBD1 (6 bases). V dropped 5 bases and J dropped 5 bases, with 10 bases sitting between them. CDR1 is SEHNR, CDR2 FQNEAQ, per germline (reference sequence). This CDR3 comprises 14 residues.